A selection of T cell receptor beta chains follows, all from one sample in a study of patients and donors after allogeneic stem cell transplantation. TCRdb used MiXCR to reprocess the RT-PCR reads, holding one entry per CDR3 protein. The sample has roughly 940,000 distinct CDR3 sequences; roughly 17% are singletons. Source material: blood, either unsorted or a sorted T cell fraction (not recorded which). Every receptor here comes from a human donor who was either an allogeneic HSCT recipient or a stem cell or donor lymphocyte infusion donor (not recorded which). It is not recorded whose cells these are; they may come from a transplant donor. CDR3s include the opening cysteine and the closing phenylalanine or tryptophan. For some rows the clone size is stated as once, few or many, or as a class when expanded; others skip it.

clone_size | v_call | cdr3_aa
. | TRBV27 | CASSLLGQGNAEAFF
. | TRBV4-1 | CASSQVGTGYPYNEQFF
. | TRBV7-2 | CASSFTGGNRYEQYF
. | TRBV27 | CASSGKGRTTQLFF
. | TRBV7-6 | CASSLGVTSDYETQYF
few | TRBV12-3/TRBV12-4 | CASRVTGDRVEDTQYF
. | TRBV5-1 | CASSEGRLSSYEQYF
few | TRBV12-5 | CASGLDDSGPYNEQFF
. | TRBV10-3 | CAISESGGTFSLANEQFF
few | TRBV20-1 | CSARDGQNSPLHF
few | TRBV6-1 | CASSRTGTEFSTDTQYF
. | TRBV10-3 | CAIREHNEQFF
few | TRBV5-1 | CASSSPIGPKHEQYF
few | TRBV11-3 | CASSLDDGSFTYEQYF
few | TRBV12-3/TRBV12-4 | CATQTGTYNEQFF
. | TRBV29-1 | CSVTSGTSPYNEQFF
few | TRBV20-1 | CSARDLGGAINEQFF
. | TRBV3-1 | CASSQLGRVKGTDTQYF
. | TRBV7-2 | CASSLVLAGAEQYF
. | TRBV20-1 | CIAPTSGITDTQYF
few | TRBV6-1 | CASALGSLNTEAFF
. | TRBV21-1 | CASSKGSLYSLKLAKNIQYF
. | TRBV20-1 | CSAKGGRGYEQFF
many | TRBV12-3/TRBV12-4 | CASSDNTGELFF
. | TRBV12-3/TRBV12-4 | CASSPGRYRTIYF
. | TRBV5-1 | CASSIGIYYEQYF
few | TRBV12-3/TRBV12-4 | CASRSDRANQPQHF
. | TRBV30 | CAWSWGQNTEAFF